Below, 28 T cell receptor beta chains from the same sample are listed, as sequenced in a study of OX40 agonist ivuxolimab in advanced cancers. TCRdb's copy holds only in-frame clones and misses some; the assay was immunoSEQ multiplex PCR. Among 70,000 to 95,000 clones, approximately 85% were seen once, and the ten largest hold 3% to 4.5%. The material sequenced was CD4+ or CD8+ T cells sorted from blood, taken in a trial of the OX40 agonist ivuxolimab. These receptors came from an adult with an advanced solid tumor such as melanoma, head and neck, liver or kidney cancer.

The CDR3 bases are TGTGCCAGCAGCTTAGGCAACAACTATGGCTACACCTTC. Translated: CASSLGNNYGYTF. The chain uses TRBV7-2 and TRBJ1-2; D is unresolved. Per germline, CDR1 SGHTA and CDR2 FQGNSA. V lost 1 base to trimming and J lost 2 bases, with 5 bases between them. The CDR3 covers 13 residues.

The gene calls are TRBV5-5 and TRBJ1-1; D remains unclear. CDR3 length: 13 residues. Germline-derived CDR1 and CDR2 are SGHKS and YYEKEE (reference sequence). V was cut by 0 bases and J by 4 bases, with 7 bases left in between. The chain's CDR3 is CASSLAMVTEAFF. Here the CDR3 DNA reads TGTGCCAGCAGCTTGGCCATGGTCACTGAAGCTTTCTTT.

This chain's CDR3 is CASSIPSASNTGELFF. Here the CDR3 DNA reads TGTGCCAGTAGTATTCCCAGCGCCTCGAACACCGGGGAGCTGTTTTTT. The chain employs TRBV19 and TRBJ2-2; D is undetermined. This CDR3 is built from 16 residues. Per germline, CDR1 LNHDA and CDR2 SQIVND (reference sequence). Trimming pared 3 bases from V and 0 bases from J, leaving 11 bases between.

The CDR3 DNA follows: TGTGCCAGCAGTGCCACAGGGATCCCTTCGGAGACCCAGTACTTC. Its protein is CASSATGIPSETQYF. The V gene is TRBV28, the J gene TRBJ2-5, with D perhaps matching TRBD1 (6 bases). The CDR3 has 15 residues. Germline values: CDR1 MDHEN, CDR2 SYDVKM. The V and J ends lost 5 bases and 5 bases respectively, with 18 bases between them.

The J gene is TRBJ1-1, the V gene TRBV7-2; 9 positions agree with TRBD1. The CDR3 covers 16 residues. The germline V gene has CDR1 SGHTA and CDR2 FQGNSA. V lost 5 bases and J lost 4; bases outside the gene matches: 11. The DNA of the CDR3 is TGTGCCAGCAGCGCTGGGACAGGGATTGGTGGCACTGAAGCTTTCTTT. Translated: CASSAGTGIGGTEAFF.

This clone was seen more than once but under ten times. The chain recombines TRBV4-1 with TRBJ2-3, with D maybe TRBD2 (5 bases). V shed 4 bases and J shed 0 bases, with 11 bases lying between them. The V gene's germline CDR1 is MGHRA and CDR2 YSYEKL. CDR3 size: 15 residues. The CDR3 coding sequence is TGCGCCAGCAGCCCCCAGGAGCGGAGCACAGATACGCAGTATTTT. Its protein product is CASSPQERSTDTQYF.

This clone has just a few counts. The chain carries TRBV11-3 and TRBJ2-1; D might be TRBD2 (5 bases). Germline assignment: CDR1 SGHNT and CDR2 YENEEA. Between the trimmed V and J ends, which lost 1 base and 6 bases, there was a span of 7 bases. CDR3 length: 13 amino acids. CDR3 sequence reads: CASSLVGGNEQFF. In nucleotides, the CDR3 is TGTGCCAGCAGCTTAGTCGGAGGCAATGAGCAGTTCTTC. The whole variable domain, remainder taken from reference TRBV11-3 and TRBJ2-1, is EAGVVQSPRYKIIEKKQPVAFWCNPISGHNTLYWYLQNLGQGPELLIRYENEEAVDDSQLPKDRFSAERLKGVDSTLKIQPAELGDSAVYLCASSLVGGNEQFFGPGTRLTVL.

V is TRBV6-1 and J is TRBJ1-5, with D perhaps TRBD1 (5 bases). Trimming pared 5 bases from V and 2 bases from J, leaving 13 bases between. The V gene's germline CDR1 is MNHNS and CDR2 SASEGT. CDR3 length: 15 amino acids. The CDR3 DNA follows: TGTGCCAGCAGTCTGTCGGGGGGTGGCAATCAGCCCCAGCATTTT. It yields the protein CASSLSGGGNQPQHF.

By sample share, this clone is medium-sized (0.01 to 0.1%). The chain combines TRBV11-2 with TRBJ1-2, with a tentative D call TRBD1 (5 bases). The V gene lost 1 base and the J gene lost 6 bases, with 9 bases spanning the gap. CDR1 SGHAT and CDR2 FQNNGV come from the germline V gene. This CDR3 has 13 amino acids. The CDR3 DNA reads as TGTGCCAGCAGCTTAGCGGGGGGGGATGGCTACACCTTC. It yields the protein CASSLAGGDGYTF.

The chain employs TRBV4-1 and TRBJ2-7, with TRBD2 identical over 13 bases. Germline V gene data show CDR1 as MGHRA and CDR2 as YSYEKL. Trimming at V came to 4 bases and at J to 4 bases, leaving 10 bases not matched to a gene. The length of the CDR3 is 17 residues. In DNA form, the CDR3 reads TGCGCCAGCAGCCCAAGAACTAGCGGGAGGGCGTGGTACGAGCAGTACTTC. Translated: CASSPRTSGRAWYEQYF.

CDR3 coding DNA: TGTGCCAGCAGGGACTATGGAGGTTGGGATGAGCAGTTCTTC. Amino acid sequence: CASRDYGGWDEQFF. The J gene is TRBJ2-1, the V gene TRBV5-8, with D possibly matching TRBD2 (6 bases). Germline CDR1 is SGHTS and CDR2 is YDEGEE. This CDR3 is 14 amino acids long. V lost 5 bases, J lost 8 bases, and 17 bases lay in between.

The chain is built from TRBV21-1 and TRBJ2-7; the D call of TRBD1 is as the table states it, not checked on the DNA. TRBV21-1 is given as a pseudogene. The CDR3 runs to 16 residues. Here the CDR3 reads CASSTARDRSSYEQYF. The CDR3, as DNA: TGTGCCAGCAGCACCGCCCGGGACAGGAGCTCCTACGAGCAGTACTTC.

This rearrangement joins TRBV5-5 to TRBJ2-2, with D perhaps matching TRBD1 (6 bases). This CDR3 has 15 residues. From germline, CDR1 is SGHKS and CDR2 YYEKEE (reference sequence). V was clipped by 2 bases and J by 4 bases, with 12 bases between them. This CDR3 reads CASSLPTGCTGELFF. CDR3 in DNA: TGTGCCAGCAGCTTACCAACAGGGTGCACCGGGGAGCTGTTTTTT.

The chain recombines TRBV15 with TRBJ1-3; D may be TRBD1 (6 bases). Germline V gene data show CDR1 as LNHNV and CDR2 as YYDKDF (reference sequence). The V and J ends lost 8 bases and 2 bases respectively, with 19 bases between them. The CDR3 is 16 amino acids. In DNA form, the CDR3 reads TGTGCCACCTCAAGGGAGACAGGTCTGGCTGGAAACACCATATATTTT. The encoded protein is CATSRETGLAGNTIYF.

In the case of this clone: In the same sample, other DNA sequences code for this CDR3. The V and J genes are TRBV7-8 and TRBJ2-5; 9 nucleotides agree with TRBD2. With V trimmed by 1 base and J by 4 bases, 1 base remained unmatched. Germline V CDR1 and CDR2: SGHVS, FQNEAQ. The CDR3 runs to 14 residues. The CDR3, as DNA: TGTGCCAGCAGCTTAGAACTAGCGGGAGAGACCCAGTACTTC. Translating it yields CASSLELAGETQYF.

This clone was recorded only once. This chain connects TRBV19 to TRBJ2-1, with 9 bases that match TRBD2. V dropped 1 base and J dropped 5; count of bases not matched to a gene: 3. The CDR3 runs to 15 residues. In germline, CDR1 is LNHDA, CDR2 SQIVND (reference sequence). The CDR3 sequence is CASSIGLAGNNEQFF. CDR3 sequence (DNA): TGTGCCAGTAGTATAGGGCTAGCGGGGAACAATGAGCAGTTCTTC.

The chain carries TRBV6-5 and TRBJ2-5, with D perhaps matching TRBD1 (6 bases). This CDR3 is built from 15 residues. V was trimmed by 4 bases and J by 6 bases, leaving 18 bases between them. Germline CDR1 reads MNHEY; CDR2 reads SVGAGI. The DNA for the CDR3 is TGTGCCAGCAGTTTGACCCCAGGGGAGCTGAAGACCCAGTACTTC. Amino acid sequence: CASSLTPGELKTQYF.

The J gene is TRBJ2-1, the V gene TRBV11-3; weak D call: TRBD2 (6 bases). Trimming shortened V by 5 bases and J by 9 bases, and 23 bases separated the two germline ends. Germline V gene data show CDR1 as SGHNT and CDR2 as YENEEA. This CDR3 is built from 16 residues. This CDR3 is CASSPGNSGPLGEQFF. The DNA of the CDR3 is TGTGCCAGCAGCCCCGGCAATAGCGGCCCCCTCGGTGAGCAGTTCTTC.

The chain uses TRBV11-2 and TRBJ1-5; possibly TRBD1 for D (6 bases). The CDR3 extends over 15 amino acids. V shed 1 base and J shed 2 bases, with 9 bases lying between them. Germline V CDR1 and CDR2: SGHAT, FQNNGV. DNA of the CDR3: TGTGCCAGCAGCTTAGGAGGGGGAGGCAATCAGCCCCAGCATTTT. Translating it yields CASSLGGGGNQPQHF.

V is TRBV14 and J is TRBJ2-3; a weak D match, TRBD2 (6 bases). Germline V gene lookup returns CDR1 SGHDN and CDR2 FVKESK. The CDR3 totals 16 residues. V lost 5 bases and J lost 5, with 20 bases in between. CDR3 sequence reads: CASSLEGADLGDTQYF. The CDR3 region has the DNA TGTGCCAGCAGCTTGGAGGGTGCCGACCTCGGAGATACGCAGTATTTT. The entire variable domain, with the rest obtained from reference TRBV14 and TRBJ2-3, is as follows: EAGVTQFPSHSVIEKGQTVTLRCDPISGHDNLYWYRRVMGKEIKFLLHFVKESKQDESGMPNNRFLAERTGGTYSTLKVQPAELEDSGVYFCASSLEGADLGDTQYFGPGTRLTVL.

This chain's CDR3 is CASSQEEISSGSTYEQYF. CDR3 DNA sequence: TGCGCCAGCAGCCAAGAGGAAATATCAAGCGGGAGTACCTACGAGCAGTACTTC. The gene calls are TRBV4-3 and TRBJ2-7; 8 bases are shared with TRBD2. This CDR3 has 18 amino acids. The V gene's germline CDR1 is LGHNA and CDR2 YSLEER. With 0 bases clipped from V and 2 bases from J, the junction kept 12 bases outside the gene matches.

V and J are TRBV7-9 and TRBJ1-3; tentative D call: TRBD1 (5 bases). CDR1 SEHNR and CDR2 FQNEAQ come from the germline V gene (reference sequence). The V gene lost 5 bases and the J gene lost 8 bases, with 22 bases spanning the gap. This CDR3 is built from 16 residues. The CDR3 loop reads CASSPVQDSREDTIYF. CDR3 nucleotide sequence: TGTGCCAGCAGCCCCGTACAGGATTCGAGAGAGGACACCATATATTTT.

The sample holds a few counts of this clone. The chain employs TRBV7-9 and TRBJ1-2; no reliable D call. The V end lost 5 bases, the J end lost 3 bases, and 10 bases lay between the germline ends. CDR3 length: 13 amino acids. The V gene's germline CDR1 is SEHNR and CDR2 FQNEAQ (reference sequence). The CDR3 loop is CASSPREDYGYTF. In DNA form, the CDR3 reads TGTGCCAGCAGCCCGAGGGAGGACTATGGCTACACCTTC.

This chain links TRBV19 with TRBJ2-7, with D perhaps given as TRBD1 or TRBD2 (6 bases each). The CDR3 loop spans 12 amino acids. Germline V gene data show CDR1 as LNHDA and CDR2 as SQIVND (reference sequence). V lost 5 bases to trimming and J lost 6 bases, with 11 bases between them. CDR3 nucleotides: TGTGCCAGTAGTCGGGGGCCGGGCGAGCAGTACTTC. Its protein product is CASSRGPGEQYF.

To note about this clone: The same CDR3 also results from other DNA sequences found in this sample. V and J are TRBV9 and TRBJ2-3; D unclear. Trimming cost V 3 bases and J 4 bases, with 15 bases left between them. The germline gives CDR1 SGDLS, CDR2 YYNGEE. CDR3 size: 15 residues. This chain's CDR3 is CASSGIGRSSDTQYF. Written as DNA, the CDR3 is TGTGCCAGCAGCGGAATCGGGCGCTCCTCAGATACGCAGTATTTT. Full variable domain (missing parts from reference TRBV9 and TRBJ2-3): DSGVTQTPKHLITATGQRVTLRCSPRSGDLSVYWYQQSLDQGLQFLIQYYNGEERAKGNILERFSAQQFPDLHSELNLSSLELGDSALYFCASSGIGRSSDTQYFGPGTRLTVL.

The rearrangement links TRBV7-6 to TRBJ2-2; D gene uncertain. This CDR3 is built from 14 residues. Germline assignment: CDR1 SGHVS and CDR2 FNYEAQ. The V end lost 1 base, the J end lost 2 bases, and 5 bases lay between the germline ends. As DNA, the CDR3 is TGTGCCAGCAGCTTAGATGCAAACACCGGGGAGCTGTTTTTT. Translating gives CASSLDANTGELFF.

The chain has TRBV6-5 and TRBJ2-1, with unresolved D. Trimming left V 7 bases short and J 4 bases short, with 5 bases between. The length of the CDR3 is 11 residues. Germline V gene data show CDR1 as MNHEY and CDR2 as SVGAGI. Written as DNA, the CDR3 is TGTGCCAGCAAAGATTACAATGAGCAGTTCTTC. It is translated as CASKDYNEQFF.

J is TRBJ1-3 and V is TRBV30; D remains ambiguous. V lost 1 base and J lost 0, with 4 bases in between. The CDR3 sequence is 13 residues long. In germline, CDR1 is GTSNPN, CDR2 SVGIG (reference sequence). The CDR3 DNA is TGTGCCTGGAGTGGAGTCTCTGGAAACACCATATATTTT. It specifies CAWSGVSGNTIYF.